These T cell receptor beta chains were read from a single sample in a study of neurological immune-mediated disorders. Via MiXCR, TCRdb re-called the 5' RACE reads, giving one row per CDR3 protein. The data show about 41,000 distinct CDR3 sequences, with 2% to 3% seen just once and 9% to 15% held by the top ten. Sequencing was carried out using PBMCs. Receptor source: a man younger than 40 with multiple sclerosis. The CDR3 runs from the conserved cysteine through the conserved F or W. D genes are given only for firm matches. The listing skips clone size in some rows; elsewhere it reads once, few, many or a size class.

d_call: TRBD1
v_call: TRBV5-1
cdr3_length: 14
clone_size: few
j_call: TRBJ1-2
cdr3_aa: CASSKDRAGYGHTF
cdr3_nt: TGCGCCAGCAGCAAGGACAGGGCCGGCTATGGCCACACCTTC

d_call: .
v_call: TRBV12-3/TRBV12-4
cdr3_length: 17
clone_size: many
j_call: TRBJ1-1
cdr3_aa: CASIKTVGEPLNTEAFF
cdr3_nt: TGTGCCAGCATCAAAACCGTCGGGGAACCCTTGAACACTGAAGCTTTCTTT

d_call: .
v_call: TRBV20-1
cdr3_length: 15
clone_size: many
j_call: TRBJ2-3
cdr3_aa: CSATHPTRATDTQYF
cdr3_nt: TGCAGTGCTACCCATCCCACGAGAGCCACAGATACGCAGTATTTT

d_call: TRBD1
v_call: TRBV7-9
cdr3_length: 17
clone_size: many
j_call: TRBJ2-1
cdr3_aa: CASSSVYRTGGVDEQFF
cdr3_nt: TGTGCCAGCAGCTCGGTCTATAGGACAGGGGGAGTGGATGAGCAGTTCTTC

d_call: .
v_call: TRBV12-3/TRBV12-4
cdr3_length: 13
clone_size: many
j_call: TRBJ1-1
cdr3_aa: CASRAAAYTEAFF
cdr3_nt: TGTGCCAGCAGGGCAGCAGCCTACACTGAAGCTTTCTTT

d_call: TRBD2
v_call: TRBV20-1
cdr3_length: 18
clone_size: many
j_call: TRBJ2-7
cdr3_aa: CSAKPDPGGLAGGSEQYF
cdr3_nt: TGCAGTGCTAAGCCGGACCCAGGAGGTCTAGCGGGAGGGAGTGAGCAGTACTTC

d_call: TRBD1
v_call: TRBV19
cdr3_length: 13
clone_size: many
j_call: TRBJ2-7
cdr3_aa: CASSETGPREQYF
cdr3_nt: TGTGCCAGTAGTGAGACAGGGCCTCGCGAGCAGTACTTC

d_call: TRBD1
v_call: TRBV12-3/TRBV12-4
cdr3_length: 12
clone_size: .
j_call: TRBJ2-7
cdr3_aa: CASSPDRDEQYF
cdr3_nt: TGTGCCAGCAGTCCCGACAGGGACGAGCAGTACTTC

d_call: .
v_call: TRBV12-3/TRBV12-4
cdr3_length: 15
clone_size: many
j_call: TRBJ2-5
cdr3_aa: CASSPIQGRGETQYF
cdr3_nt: TGTGCCAGCAGTCCCATACAGGGTAGGGGGGAGACCCAGTACTTC

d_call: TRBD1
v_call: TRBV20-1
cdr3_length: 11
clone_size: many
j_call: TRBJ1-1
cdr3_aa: CSAWDSIEAFF
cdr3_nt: TGCAGTGCTTGGGACAGTATCGAAGCTTTCTTT

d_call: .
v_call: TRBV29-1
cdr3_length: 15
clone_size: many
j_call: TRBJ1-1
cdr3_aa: CSVEDQGTMNTEAFF
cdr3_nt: TGCAGCGTTGAAGATCAGGGGACGATGAACACTGAAGCTTTCTTT

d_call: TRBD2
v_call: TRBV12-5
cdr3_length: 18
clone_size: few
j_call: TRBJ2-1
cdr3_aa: CASGLPGLAGGAYNEQFF
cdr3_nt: TGTGCTAGTGGTTTGCCGGGACTAGCGGGAGGTGCCTACAATGAGCAGTTCTTC

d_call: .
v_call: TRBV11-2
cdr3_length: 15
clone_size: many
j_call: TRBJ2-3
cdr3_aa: CASSSPGVLTDTQYF
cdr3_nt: TGTGCCAGCAGCTCCCCGGGGGTTTTGACAGATACGCAGTATTTT

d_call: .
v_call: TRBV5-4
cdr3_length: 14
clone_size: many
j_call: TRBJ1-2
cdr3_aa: CASSIGGPGNGYTF
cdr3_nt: TGTGCCAGCAGCATTGGGGGCCCGGGGAACGGCTACACCTTC

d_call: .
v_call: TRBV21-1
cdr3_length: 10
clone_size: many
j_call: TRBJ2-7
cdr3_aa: CATPFYEQYF
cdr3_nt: TGTGCCACCCCATTCTACGAGCAGTACTTC

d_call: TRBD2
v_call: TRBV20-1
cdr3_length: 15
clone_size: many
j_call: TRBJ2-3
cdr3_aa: CSARVVAGLPDTQYF
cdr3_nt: TGCAGTGCTAGAGTGGTAGCGGGTCTCCCAGATACGCAGTATTTT

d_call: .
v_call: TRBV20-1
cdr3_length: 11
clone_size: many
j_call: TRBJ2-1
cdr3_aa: CSAREFYEQFF
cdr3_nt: TGCAGTGCTAGAGAGTTTTATGAGCAGTTCTTC